This paragraph covers one TCR beta chain sequence. Its specificity is not known. The data originate from a study of response to subunit inactivated influenza vaccine. General study results and limits: Seasonal influenza vaccination, on each occasion, was suggested by the authors to recruit few new T cells.

The CDR3 totals 19 residues. Germline loops: CDR1 MGHRA, CDR2 YSYEKL. V trimming: 3 bases; J trimming: 3 bases; junction bases outside the gene matches: 10. Each CDR3 protein is one row after TCRdb ran MiXCR on the RT-PCR reads. The data contain about 500,000 distinct CDR3 sequences, about 17% of them singletons. The sequence was obtained from a man between 50 and 75 years old who received an inactivated influenza vaccine. This specimen consisted of CD4+ T cells sorted from PBMCs, obtained around 25 months after vaccination. The rearrangement links TRBV4-1 to TRBJ2-3; 15 nucleotides match TRBD2. The CDR3 spells CASSQIFGTSGGRTDTQYF. DNA of the CDR3: TGCGCCAGCAGCCAGATCTTCGGGACTAGCGGGGGGAGAACAGATACGCAGTATTTT.